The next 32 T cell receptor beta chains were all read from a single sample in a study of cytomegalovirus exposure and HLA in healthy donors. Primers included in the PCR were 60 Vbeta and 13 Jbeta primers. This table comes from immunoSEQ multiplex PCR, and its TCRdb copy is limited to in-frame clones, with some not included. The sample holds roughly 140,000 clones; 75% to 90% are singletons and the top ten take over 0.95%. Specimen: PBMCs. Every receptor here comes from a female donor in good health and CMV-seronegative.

The DNA for the CDR3 is TGTGCCAGTAGTATCCCGGGACTAAAGGATGAGCAGTTCTTC. Its translation is CASSIPGLKDEQFF. This sequence joins TRBV19 and TRBJ2-1, with 7 bases fitting TRBD2. The germline gives CDR1 LNHDA, CDR2 SQIVND (reference sequence). V was pared by 3 bases and J by 8 bases, with 7 bases of the junction left unmatched. This CDR3 is built from 14 residues.

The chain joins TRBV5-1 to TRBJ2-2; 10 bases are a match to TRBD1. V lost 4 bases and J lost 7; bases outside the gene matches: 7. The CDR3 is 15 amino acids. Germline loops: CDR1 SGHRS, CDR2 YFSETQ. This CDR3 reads CASSQRQGANGELFF. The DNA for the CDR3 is TGCGCCAGCAGCCAACGACAGGGGGCGAACGGGGAGCTGTTTTTT.

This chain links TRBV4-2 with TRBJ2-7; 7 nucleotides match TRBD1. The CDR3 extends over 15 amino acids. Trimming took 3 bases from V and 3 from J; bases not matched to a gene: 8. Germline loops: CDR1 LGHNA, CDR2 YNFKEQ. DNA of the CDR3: TGTGCCAGCAGCCAGGGACAGTACCAACGCTACGAGCAGTACTTC. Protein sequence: CASSQGQYQRYEQYF.

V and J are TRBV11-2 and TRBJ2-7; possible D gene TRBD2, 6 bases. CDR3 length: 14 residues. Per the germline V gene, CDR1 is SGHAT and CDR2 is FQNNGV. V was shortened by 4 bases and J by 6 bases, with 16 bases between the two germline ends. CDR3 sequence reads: CASSSRTSSREQYF. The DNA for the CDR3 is TGTGCCAGCAGCTCCCGCACTAGCTCCCGCGAGCAGTACTTC.

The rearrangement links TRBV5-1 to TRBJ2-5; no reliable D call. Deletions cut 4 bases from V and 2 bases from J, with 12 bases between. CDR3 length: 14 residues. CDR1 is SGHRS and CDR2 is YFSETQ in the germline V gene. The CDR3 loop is CASSPATGQETQYF. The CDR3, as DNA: TGCGCCAGCAGCCCAGCGACGGGTCAAGAGACCCAGTACTTC.

The CDR3, as DNA: TGTGCCAGTAGTGACCGGGACTCTCTGTACCAAGAGACCCAGTACTTC. Protein product: CASSDRDSLYQETQYF. The chain carries TRBV19 and TRBJ2-5; D possibly corresponds to TRBD2 (6 bases). Deletions cut 5 bases from V and 0 bases from J, with 16 bases between. The CDR3 consists of 16 residues. Germline V gene sequence: CDR1 LNHDA, CDR2 SQIVND (reference sequence).

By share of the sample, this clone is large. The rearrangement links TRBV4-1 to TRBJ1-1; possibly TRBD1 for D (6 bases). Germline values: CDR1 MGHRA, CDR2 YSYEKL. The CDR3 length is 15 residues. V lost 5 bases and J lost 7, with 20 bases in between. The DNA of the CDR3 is TGCGCCAGCAGCTATTACTCCGGGACACACGTTGAAGCTTTCTTT. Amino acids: CASSYYSGTHVEAFF.

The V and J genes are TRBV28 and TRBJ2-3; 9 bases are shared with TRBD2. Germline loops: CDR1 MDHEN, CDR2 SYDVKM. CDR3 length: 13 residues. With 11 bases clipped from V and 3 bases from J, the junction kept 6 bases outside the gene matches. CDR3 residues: CAAGGGSTDTQYF. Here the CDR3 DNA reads TGTGCCGCGGGGGGGGGCAGTACAGATACGCAGTATTTT.

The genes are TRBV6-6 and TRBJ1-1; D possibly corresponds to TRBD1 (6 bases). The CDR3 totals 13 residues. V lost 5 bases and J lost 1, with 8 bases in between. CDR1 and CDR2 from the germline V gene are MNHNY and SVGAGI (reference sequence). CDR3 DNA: TGTGCCAGCAGTCCGACAGGGAACACTGAAGCTTTCTTT. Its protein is CASSPTGNTEAFF.

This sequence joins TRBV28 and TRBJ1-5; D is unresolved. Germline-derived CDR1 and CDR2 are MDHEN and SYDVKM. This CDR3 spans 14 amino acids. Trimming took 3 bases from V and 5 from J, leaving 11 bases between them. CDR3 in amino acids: CASSLRGLDQPQHF. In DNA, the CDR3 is TGTGCCAGCAGTTTGCGGGGTCTAGATCAGCCCCAGCATTTT.

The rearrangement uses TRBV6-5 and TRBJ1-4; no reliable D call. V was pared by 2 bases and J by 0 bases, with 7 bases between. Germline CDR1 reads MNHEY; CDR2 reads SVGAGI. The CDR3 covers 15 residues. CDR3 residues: CASSYTTATNEKLFF. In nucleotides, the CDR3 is TGTGCCAGCAGTTACACCACTGCAACTAATGAAAAACTGTTTTTT.

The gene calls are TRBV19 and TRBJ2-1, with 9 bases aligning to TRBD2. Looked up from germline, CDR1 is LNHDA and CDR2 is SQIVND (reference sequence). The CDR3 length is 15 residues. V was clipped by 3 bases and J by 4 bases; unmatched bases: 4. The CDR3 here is CASSMGSGSYNEQFF. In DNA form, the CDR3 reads TGTGCCAGTAGTATGGGTAGCGGGAGTTACAATGAGCAGTTCTTC.

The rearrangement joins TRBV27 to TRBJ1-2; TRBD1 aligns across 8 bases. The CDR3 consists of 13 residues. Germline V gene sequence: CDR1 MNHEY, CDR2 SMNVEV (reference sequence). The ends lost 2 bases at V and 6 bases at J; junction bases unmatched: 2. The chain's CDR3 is CASSLAGGDGYTF. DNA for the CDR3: TGTGCCAGCAGTTTAGCAGGGGGCGATGGCTACACCTTC.

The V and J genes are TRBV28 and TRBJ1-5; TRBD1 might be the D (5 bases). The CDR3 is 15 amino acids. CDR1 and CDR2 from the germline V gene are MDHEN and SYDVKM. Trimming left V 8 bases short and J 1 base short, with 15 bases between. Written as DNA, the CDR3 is TGTGCCAGCTTATCAGGGTTCTGGAGCAATCAGCCCCAGCATTTT. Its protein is CASLSGFWSNQPQHF.

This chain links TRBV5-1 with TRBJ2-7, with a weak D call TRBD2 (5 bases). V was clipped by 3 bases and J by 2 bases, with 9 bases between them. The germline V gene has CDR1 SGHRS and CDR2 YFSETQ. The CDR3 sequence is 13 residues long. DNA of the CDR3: TGCGCCAGCAGCTCCTACGGGACCTACGAGCAGTACTTC. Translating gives CASSSYGTYEQYF.

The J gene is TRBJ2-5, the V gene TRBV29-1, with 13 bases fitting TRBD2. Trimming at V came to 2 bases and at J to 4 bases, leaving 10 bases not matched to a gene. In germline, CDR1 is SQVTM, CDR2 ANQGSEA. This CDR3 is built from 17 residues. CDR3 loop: CSVELDRLAGGSETQYF. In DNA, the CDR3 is TGCAGCGTTGAATTGGACAGACTAGCGGGAGGTTCAGAGACCCAGTACTTC.

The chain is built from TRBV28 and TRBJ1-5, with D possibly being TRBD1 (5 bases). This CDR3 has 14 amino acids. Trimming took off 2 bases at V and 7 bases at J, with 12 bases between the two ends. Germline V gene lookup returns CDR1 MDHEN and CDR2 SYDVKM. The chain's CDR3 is CASSLRTLGQPQHF. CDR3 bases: TGTGCCAGCAGTTTAAGGACATTAGGCCAGCCCCAGCATTTT.

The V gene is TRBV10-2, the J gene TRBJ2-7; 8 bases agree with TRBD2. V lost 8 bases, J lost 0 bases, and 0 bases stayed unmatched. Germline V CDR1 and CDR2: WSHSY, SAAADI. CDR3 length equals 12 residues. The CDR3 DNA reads TGCGCCAGCGGGACTAGCTCCTACGAGCAGTACTTC. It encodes CASGTSSYEQYF.

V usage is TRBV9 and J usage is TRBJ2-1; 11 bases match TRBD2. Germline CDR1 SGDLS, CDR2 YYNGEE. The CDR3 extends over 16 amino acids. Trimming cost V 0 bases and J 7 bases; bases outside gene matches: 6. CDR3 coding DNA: TGTGCCAGCAGCGTAGACCTAGCGGGAGGCCTAAATGAGCAGTTCTTC. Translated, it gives CASSVDLAGGLNEQFF.

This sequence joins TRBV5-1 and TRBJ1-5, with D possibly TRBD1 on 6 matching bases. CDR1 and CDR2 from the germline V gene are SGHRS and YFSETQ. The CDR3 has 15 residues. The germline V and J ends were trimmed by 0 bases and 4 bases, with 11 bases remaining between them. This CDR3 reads CASSLGTARNQPQHF. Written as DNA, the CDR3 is TGCGCCAGCAGCTTGGGGACAGCACGAAATCAGCCCCAGCATTTT.

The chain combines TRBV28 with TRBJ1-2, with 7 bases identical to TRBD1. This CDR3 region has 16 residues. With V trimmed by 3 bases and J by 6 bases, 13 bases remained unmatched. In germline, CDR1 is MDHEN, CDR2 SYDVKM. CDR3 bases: TGTGCCAGCAGTTTTTCACGACGGCAGGGGGTGGATGGCTACACCTTC. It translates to CASSFSRRQGVDGYTF.

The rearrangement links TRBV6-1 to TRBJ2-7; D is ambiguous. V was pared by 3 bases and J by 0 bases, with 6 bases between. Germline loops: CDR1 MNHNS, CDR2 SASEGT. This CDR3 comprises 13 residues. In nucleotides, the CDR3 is TGTGCCAGCAGTGAGGTCAGCTCCTACGAGCAGTACTTC. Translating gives CASSEVSSYEQYF.

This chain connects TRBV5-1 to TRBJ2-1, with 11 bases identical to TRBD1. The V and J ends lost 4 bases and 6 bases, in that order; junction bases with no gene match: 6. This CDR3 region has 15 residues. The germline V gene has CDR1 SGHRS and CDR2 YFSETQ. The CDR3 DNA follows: TGCGCCAGCAGCCCCGGACAGGGGGCACGCAATGAGCAGTTCTTC. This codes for CASSPGQGARNEQFF. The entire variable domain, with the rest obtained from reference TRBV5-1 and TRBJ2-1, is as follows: KAGVTQTPRYLIKTRGQQVTLSCSPISGHRSVSWYQQTPGQGLQFLFEYFSETQRNKGNFPGRFSGRQFSNSRSEMNVSTLELGDSALYLCASSPGQGARNEQFFGPGTRLTVL.

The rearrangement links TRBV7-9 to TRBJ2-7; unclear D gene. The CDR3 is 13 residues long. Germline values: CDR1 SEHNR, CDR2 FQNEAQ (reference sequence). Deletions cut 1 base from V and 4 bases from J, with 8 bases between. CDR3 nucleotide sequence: TGTGCCAGCAGCTTAGTAGGCGGATACGAGCAGTACTTC. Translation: CASSLVGGYEQYF. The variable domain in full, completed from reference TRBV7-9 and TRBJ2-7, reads DTGVSQNPRHKITKRGQNVTFRCDPISEHNRLYWYRQTLGQGPEFLTYFQNEAQLEKSRLLSDRFSAERPKGSFSTLEIQRTEQGDSAMYLCASSLVGGYEQYFGPGTRLTVT.

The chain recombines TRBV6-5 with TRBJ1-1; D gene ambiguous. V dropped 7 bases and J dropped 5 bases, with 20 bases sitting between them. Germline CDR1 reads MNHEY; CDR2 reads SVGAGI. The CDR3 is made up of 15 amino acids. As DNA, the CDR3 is TGTGCCAGCATCAAGGGAGGCAGCTTGTGGACTGAAGCTTTCTTT. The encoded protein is CASIKGGSLWTEAFF.

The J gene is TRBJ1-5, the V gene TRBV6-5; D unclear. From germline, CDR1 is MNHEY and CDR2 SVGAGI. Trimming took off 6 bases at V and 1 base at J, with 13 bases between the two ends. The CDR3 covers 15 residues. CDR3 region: CASSPTAGSNQPQHF. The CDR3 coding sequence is TGTGCCAGCAGCCCCACGGCGGGAAGCAATCAGCCCCAGCATTTT.

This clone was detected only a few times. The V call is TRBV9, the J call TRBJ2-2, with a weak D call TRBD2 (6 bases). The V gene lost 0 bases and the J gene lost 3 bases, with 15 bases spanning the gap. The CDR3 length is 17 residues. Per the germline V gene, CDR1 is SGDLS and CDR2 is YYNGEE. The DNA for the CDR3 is TGTGCCAGCAGCGTAGATATGGACTACGTATACACCGGGGAGCTGTTTTTT. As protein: CASSVDMDYVYTGELFF.

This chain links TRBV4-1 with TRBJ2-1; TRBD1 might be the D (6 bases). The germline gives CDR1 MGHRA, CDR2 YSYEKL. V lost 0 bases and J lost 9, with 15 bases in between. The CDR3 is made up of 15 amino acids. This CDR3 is CASSQEVNVGGEQFF. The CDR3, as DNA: TGCGCCAGCAGCCAAGAAGTTAATGTAGGGGGTGAGCAGTTCTTC.

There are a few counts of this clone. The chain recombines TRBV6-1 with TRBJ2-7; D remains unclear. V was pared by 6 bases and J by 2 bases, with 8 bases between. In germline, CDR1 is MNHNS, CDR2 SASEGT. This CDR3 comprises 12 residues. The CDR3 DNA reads TGTGCCAGCAGCGACATGCCCTACGAGCAGTACTTC. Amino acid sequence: CASSDMPYEQYF.

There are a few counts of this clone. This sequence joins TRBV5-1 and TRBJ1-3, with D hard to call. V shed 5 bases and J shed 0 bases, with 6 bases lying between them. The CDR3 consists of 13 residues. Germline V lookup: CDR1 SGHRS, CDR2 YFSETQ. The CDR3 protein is CASRVSSGNTIYF. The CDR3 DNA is TGCGCCAGCAGAGTCAGCTCTGGAAACACCATATATTTT.

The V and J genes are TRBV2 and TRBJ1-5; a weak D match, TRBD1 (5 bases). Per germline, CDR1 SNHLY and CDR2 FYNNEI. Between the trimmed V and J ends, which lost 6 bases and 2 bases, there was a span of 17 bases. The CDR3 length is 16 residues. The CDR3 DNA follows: TGTGCCAGCAGCGTACGCCCCGGAGGGGGCAATCAGCCCCAGCATTTT. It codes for CASSVRPGGGNQPQHF.

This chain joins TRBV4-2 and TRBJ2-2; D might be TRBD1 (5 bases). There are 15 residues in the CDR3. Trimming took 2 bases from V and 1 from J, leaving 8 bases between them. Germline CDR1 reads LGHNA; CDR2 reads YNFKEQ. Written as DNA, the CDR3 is TGTGCCAGCAGCCAACCCACAGGGAACACCGGGGAGCTGTTTTTT. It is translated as CASSQPTGNTGELFF.